These 30 T cell receptor beta chains share one sample of origin, sequenced in a study of T-cell memory formation after mild COVID-19. TCRdb reprocessed the 5' RACE reads with MiXCR, giving one entry per CDR3 protein. Of around 450,000 distinct CDR3 sequences listed, about 20% are singletons. The sequencing input was PBMCs or a T cell subset sorted from them (not recorded which). These receptors originate from an adult woman who had mild COVID-19 (a few samples of this study predate the infection). Cell type and time point are not known.

This clonotype was counted a few times. The chain uses TRBV11-2 and TRBJ2-7, with 8 bases lining up with TRBD2. This CDR3 has 15 residues. From germline, CDR1 is SGHAT and CDR2 FQNNGV. V trimming: 3 bases; J trimming: 3 bases; junction bases outside the gene matches: 7. The chain's CDR3 is CASSFYSGDIYEQYF. The CDR3 DNA reads as TGTGCCAGCAGCTTTTATAGCGGGGACATCTACGAGCAGTACTTC.

This clonotype was detected only a few times. The chain joins TRBV20-1 to TRBJ1-5; no clear D. V dropped 0 bases and J dropped 6 bases, with 6 bases sitting between them. Germline loops: CDR1 DFQATT, CDR2 SNEGSKA (reference sequence). The CDR3 spans 12 residues. The CDR3 is CSARDLGQPQHF. The CDR3 nucleotides read TGCAGTGCTAGAGATCTTGGTCAGCCCCAGCATTTT.

The chain employs TRBV7-2 and TRBJ2-3, with D unresolved. The CDR3 contains 14 residues. CDR1 and CDR2 from the germline V gene are SGHTA and FQGNSA. V was pared by 1 base and J by 4 bases, with 9 bases between. DNA of the CDR3: TGTGCCAGCAGCTTAGTGGTGGTCGCAGATACGCAGTATTTT. Protein sequence: CASSLVVVADTQYF.

J is TRBJ1-6 and V is TRBV12-3 or TRBV12-4; unclear D gene. The CDR3 contains 16 residues. V lost 5 bases and J 4 bases, leaving 15 bases between the germline ends. The CDR3 reads CASSRGLHAYNSPLHF. The CDR3 DNA follows: TGTGCCAGCAGTCGTGGACTCCACGCTTATAATTCACCCCTCCACTTT.

This rearrangement joins TRBV7-9 to TRBJ2-3, with 9 bases aligning to TRBD2. Germline CDR1 SEHNR, CDR2 FQNEAQ (reference sequence). This CDR3 has 16 amino acids. Trimming took 1 base from V and 4 from J; bases not matched to a gene: 6. The CDR3 here is CASSLDAGGTSDTQYF. The CDR3 DNA reads TGTGCCAGCAGCTTAGATGCGGGAGGGACTTCAGATACGCAGTATTTT.

This rearrangement joins TRBV12-3 or TRBV12-4 to TRBJ1-5; 7 positions agree with TRBD1. The CDR3 has 15 amino acids. V lost 5 bases to trimming and J lost 3 bases; unmatched junction nucleotides: 7. As DNA, the CDR3 is TGTGCCAGCAGTCTCGACAGGGCCCCCAATCAGCCCCAGCATTTT. This translates into CASSLDRAPNQPQHF.

The chain combines TRBV12-3 or TRBV12-4 with TRBJ1-2, with D perhaps matching TRBD1 (6 bases). V was clipped by 1 base and J by 10 bases, with 13 bases between them. The CDR3 runs to 13 residues. The CDR3 DNA reads as TGTGCCAGCAGTTTAGGCACAGGGAACGTCTACACCTTC. As protein: CASSLGTGNVYTF.

The chain is built from TRBV5-1 and TRBJ2-5; TRBD1 agrees at 9 bases. Germline V gene data show CDR1 as SGHRS and CDR2 as YFSETQ. V was clipped by 1 base and J by 5 bases; unmatched bases: 6. The length of the CDR3 is 15 residues. The chain's CDR3 is CASSLLGTGSETQYF. CDR3 nucleotides: TGCGCCAGCAGCTTGTTAGGGACAGGGAGTGAGACCCAGTACTTC.

In its sample, this clonotype was seen a few times. V gene TRBV4-1 combines with J gene TRBJ1-2; D remains unclear. The germline gives CDR1 MGHRA, CDR2 YSYEKL. The V end lost 1 base, the J end lost 11 bases, and 8 bases lay between the germline ends. The CDR3 totals 11 residues. This CDR3 reads CASSQVGHYTF. The CDR3 coding sequence is TGCGCCAGCAGCCAAGTAGGGCATTACACCTTC.

This clonotype has ten or more counts. The chain uses TRBV2 and TRBJ2-3; 12 bases align to TRBD2. The CDR3 loop spans 19 amino acids. Germline trimming cut 2 bases from V and 2 bases from J; bases unmatched to any gene: 11. CDR1 and CDR2 from the germline V gene are SNHLY and FYNNEI. The DNA for the CDR3 is TGTGCCAGCAGTGAAACTAGCGGGGGGTATCGTGCTAACACAGATACGCAGTATTTT. This translates into CASSETSGGYRANTDTQYF.

This chain uses TRBV29-1 with TRBJ1-2, with 11 bases aligning to TRBD1. This CDR3 is built from 14 residues. Germline values: CDR1 SQVTM, CDR2 ANQGSEA. Trimming cost V 6 bases and J 1 base; bases outside gene matches: 4. The CDR3 nucleotides are TGCAGCGTCTCCGGGACAGGGGGTAACTATGGCTACACCTTC. Encoded protein: CSVSGTGGNYGYTF.

Only a few counts were recorded for this clonotype. The chain joins TRBV9 to TRBJ2-2; 12 nucleotides line up with TRBD2. The CDR3 has 16 amino acids. After removal of 4 bases from V and 4 bases from J, the junction contained 5 bases not matched to a gene. Germline loops: CDR1 SGDLS, CDR2 YYNGEE. CDR3 loop: CASSPSGRARTGELFF. The CDR3 coding sequence is TGTGCCAGCAGCCCTAGCGGGAGGGCTCGCACCGGGGAGCTGTTTTTT.

The genes are TRBV5-1 and TRBJ1-1, with unresolved D. The length of the CDR3 is 13 residues. V was trimmed by 1 base and J by 3 bases, leaving 7 bases between them. Germline V gene sequence: CDR1 SGHRS, CDR2 YFSETQ. The CDR3 region is CASSLNQDTEAFF. The CDR3 DNA follows: TGCGCCAGCAGCTTGAACCAGGACACTGAAGCTTTCTTT.

This chain connects TRBV12-3 or TRBV12-4 to TRBJ2-5; D call uncertain. The CDR3 has 10 residues. V was trimmed by 10 bases and J by 9 bases, leaving 12 bases between them. The CDR3 DNA is TGTGCCATACGGCCAGGAGCCCAGTACTTC. It is translated as CAIRPGAQYF.

Only a few counts were recorded for this clonotype. The V call is TRBV12-3 or TRBV12-4, the J call TRBJ1-2; D is uncertain. The CDR3 is 14 residues long. The V end was cut by 4 bases, the J end by 0 bases, with 9 bases between. The CDR3 DNA reads TGTGCCAGCAGTTCCCGTAGGGCTAACTATGGCTACACCTTC. It encodes CASSSRRANYGYTF.

This clonotype was observed a few times. The chain has TRBV6-5 and TRBJ1-2, with 9 bases matching TRBD1. The CDR3 loop spans 16 amino acids. The V segment lost 0 bases and the J segment 4 bases; nucleotides outside the gene matches: 6. Germline loops: CDR1 MNHEY, CDR2 SVGAGI. The CDR3 nucleotides are TGTGCCAGCAGTTACTCCCGGACAGGGGAAGGCTATGGCTACACCTTC. Translated, it gives CASSYSRTGEGYGYTF.

The V and J genes are TRBV5-5 and TRBJ1-5, with D perhaps TRBD1 (6 bases). This CDR3 spans 18 amino acids. The V end was cut by 0 bases, the J end by 4 bases, with 20 bases between. Germline V gene sequence: CDR1 SGHKS, CDR2 YYEKEE (reference sequence). The CDR3 DNA reads as TGTGCCAGCAGCTTGGGCCCCGGGGGCAGGGTTGGGAATCAGCCCCAGCATTTT. It codes for CASSLGPGGRVGNQPQHF.

The chain uses TRBV6-6 and TRBJ2-7; no firm D call. Trimming shortened V by 5 bases and J by 0 bases, and 14 bases separated the two germline ends. This CDR3 is 15 amino acids long. Germline-derived CDR1 and CDR2 are MNHNY and SVGAGI (reference sequence). The CDR3 bases are TGTGCCAGCAGTCCGAGACGGACGAGCTCCTACGAGCAGTACTTC. This sequence encodes CASSPRRTSSYEQYF.

This clonotype was found a few times. This chain uses TRBV11-2 with TRBJ2-1; D possibly uses TRBD1 or TRBD2 (6 bases each). CDR1 SGHAT and CDR2 FQNNGV come from the germline V gene. V lost 2 bases and J 4 bases, leaving 15 bases between the germline ends. The length of the CDR3 is 16 residues. In DNA, the CDR3 is TGTGCCAGCAGCTTACCAGGGGCTAGCGCTTACAATGAGCAGTTCTTC. This gives the protein CASSLPGASAYNEQFF.

The chain has TRBV7-9 and TRBJ2-1, with 8 bases matching TRBD2. Germline CDR1 SEHNR, CDR2 FQNEAQ (reference sequence). This CDR3 has 14 amino acids. Losses at the gene ends were 1 base for V and 6 bases for J; bases not matched to a gene: 2. DNA for the CDR3: TGTGCCAGCAGCTTAGTGGGACTAGTCAATGAGCAGTTCTTC. Encoded protein: CASSLVGLVNEQFF.

This chain uses TRBV4-1 with TRBJ1-6, with a tentative D call TRBD1 (5 bases). V gave up 6 bases and J gave up 8 bases, with 17 bases separating them. There are 15 residues in the CDR3. Germline CDR1 is MGHRA and CDR2 is YSYEKL. CDR3 region: CASRKTALSDSPLHF. In DNA, the CDR3 is TGCGCCAGCAGAAAGACAGCCCTGTCAGATTCACCCCTCCACTTT.

A remark on this clonotype: At one of its ends the junction is not consistent with the germline gene, which may arise from a read error. The rearrangement joins TRBV7-8 to TRBJ2-2; D is perhaps TRBD2 (5 bases). Germline lookup yields CDR1 SGHVS and CDR2 FQNEAQ. CDR3 size: 14 residues. CDR3 loop: CASSLEAVAGDLFF. As DNA, the CDR3 is TGTGCCAGCAGCTTAGAAGCGGTGGCCGGGGATCTGTTTTTT.

This clonotype was observed a handful of times. V is TRBV5-1 and J is TRBJ2-7; D is possibly TRBD2 (6 bases). The CDR3 runs to 15 residues. V lost 0 bases to trimming and J lost 7 bases, with 17 bases between them. Germline V lookup: CDR1 SGHRS, CDR2 YFSETQ. The CDR3 region is CASSLVFGSFFEQYF. CDR3 sequence (DNA): TGCGCCAGCAGCTTGGTTTTCGGGAGCTTCTTTGAGCAGTACTTC.

The CDR3 bases are TGTGCCATCATGCCAGGGGGCGGTGTCGATGGCTACACCTTC. It translates to CAIMPGGGVDGYTF. The V call is TRBV10-3, the J call TRBJ1-2; 8 bases are a match to TRBD1. The CDR3 consists of 14 residues. Germline V gene lookup returns CDR1 ENHRY and CDR2 SYGVKD. V shed 7 bases and J 6 bases; nucleotides not matched to a gene: 10.

The rearrangement links TRBV9 to TRBJ1-2, with D perhaps matching TRBD1 (5 bases). Trimming left V 1 base short and J 1 base short, with 8 bases between. The V gene's germline CDR1 is SGDLS and CDR2 YYNGEE. The CDR3 consists of 14 residues. The CDR3 DNA is TGTGCCAGCAGCGTATTGGGGGTTAACTATGGCTACACCTTC. Translating gives CASSVLGVNYGYTF. The full variable domain, with the rest looked up from reference TRBV9 and TRBJ1-2, is DSGVTQTPKHLITATGQRVTLRCSPRSGDLSVYWYQQSLDQGLQFLIQYYNGEERAKGNILERFSAQQFPDLHSELNLSSLELGDSALYFCASSVLGVNYGYTFGSGTRLTVV.

This clonotype was seen more than once but under ten times. The rearrangement joins TRBV20-1 to TRBJ1-1; D may be TRBD1 (5 bases). CDR1 and CDR2 (germline): DFQATT, SNEGSKA (reference sequence). CDR3 length: 13 residues. Trimming left V 6 bases short and J 0 bases short, with 11 bases between. The CDR3 loop is CSASGNLNTEAFF. The CDR3, as DNA: TGCAGTGCGTCAGGGAATTTGAACACTGAAGCTTTCTTT.

CDR3 coding DNA: TGTGCCAGCAGTTACCCAGGGCCGAAGAATCAGCCCCAGCATTTT. Its translation is CASSYPGPKNQPQHF. The chain joins TRBV6-2 or TRBV6-3 to TRBJ1-5, with a weak D call TRBD1 (5 bases). Trimming stripped 2 bases from V and 4 bases from J, with 12 bases between. This CDR3 spans 15 amino acids. CDR1 and CDR2 from the germline V gene are MNHEY and SVGEGT.

The rearrangement uses TRBV6-5 and TRBJ1-1; 9 nucleotides match TRBD1. The CDR3 runs 13 residues. Germline V CDR1 and CDR2: MNHEY, SVGAGI. The V segment lost 7 bases and the J segment 3 bases; nucleotides outside the gene matches: 3. The CDR3 loop reads CASTRQGDTEAFF. CDR3 DNA sequence: TGTGCCAGCACCCGACAGGGGGACACTGAAGCTTTCTTT.

This clonotype was found a few times. The chain employs TRBV7-9 and TRBJ2-7; a weak D match, TRBD1 (6 bases). Germline-derived CDR1 and CDR2 are SEHNR and FQNEAQ (reference sequence). The CDR3 runs 14 residues. With 3 bases removed from V and 2 bases from J, the gap between germline ends came to 11 bases. CDR3 in DNA: TGTGCCAGCAGCTTGGAGACAGGAGCCTACGAGCAGTACTTC. Amino acids: CASSLETGAYEQYF.

This clonotype was recorded a few times. The rearrangement joins TRBV7-6 to TRBJ1-1; TRBD1 is a possible D gene (6 bases). V was pared by 2 bases and J by 1 base, with 17 bases between. Germline values: CDR1 SGHVS, CDR2 FNYEAQ. This CDR3 has 17 residues. CDR3 in amino acids: CASSLTGGERGNTEAFF. CDR3 in DNA: TGTGCCAGCAGCTTAACGGGGGGCGAAAGGGGGAACACTGAAGCTTTCTTT.